Below, 32 T cell receptor beta chains from the same sample are listed, as sequenced in a study of shared clonotypes between healthy human individuals. Naive CD8 cells lacked CD45RO, underwent positive selection for CCR7 and left out terminally differentiated effector memory CD45RA+ cells. Libraries were prepared by immunoSEQ multiplex PCR; TCRdb keeps only in-frame clonotypes and omits some of them. The table includes about 1.9 million clones, around 95% detected once. The sample consisted of naive CD8+ T cells from PBMCs. Every receptor here comes from a man aged 18 to 30 in good health. Some clones in this sample may be carry-over from other donors' samples.

The J gene is TRBJ2-3, the V gene TRBV5-4, with 7 bases aligning to TRBD2. CDR3 size: 15 residues. Unmatched junction bases numbered 8, after V lost 2 bases and J lost 5 bases. Germline V gene sequence: CDR1 SGHNT, CDR2 YYREEE (reference sequence). Here the CDR3 DNA reads TGTGCCAGCAGCTTTAGGGGCAGGGAGGGAGATACGCAGTATTTT. Its translation is CASSFRGREGDTQYF.

This chain connects TRBV6-6 to TRBJ2-3; 11 bases align to TRBD1. The CDR3 extends over 14 amino acids. V was clipped by 8 bases and J by 3 bases; unmatched bases: 4. Germline-derived CDR1 and CDR2 are MNHNY and SVGAGI (reference sequence). The CDR3 nucleotides read TGTGCCAGCGCTAGGGACAGGGGGACAGATACGCAGTATTTT. This sequence encodes CASARDRGTDTQYF.

The CDR3, as DNA: TGTGCCAGTAGTGACCGCATGGGCGGCACTGAAGCTTTCTTT. Its protein product is CASSDRMGGTEAFF. The V and J genes are TRBV19 and TRBJ1-1; no definite D call. Germline CDR1 and CDR2: LNHDA and SQIVND (reference sequence). The V gene lost 5 bases and the J gene lost 4 bases, with 14 bases spanning the gap. The CDR3 extends over 14 amino acids. The full variable domain, in which reference TRBV19 and TRBJ1-1 provide the parts outside the CDR3, is DGGITQSPKYLFRKEGQNVTLSCEQNLNHDAMYWYRQDPGQGLRLIYYSQIVNDFQKGDIAEGYSVSREKKESFPLTVTSAQKNPTAFYLCASSDRMGGTEAFFGQGTRLTVV.

The chain couples TRBV5-1 to TRBJ1-1; D perhaps matches TRBD1 (6 bases). CDR3 length: 16 residues. Germline V gene sequence: CDR1 SGHRS, CDR2 YFSETQ. Between the trimmed V and J ends, which lost 0 bases and 3 bases, there was a span of 15 bases. CDR3 sequence: CASSLGNRALDTEAFF. The DNA for the CDR3 is TGCGCCAGCAGCTTGGGAAACAGGGCTCTGGACACTGAAGCTTTCTTT.

This sequence joins TRBV4-3 and TRBJ2-7; D perhaps matches TRBD2 (6 bases). This CDR3 spans 13 amino acids. Trimming stripped 5 bases from V and 3 bases from J, with 11 bases between. Germline V gene sequence: CDR1 LGHNA, CDR2 YSLEER. This CDR3 reads CASSVGLLYEQYF. In nucleotides, the CDR3 is TGCGCCAGCAGCGTGGGACTCCTCTACGAGCAGTACTTC.

The rearrangement joins TRBV9 to TRBJ1-1; the D is unclear. Germline assignment: CDR1 SGDLS and CDR2 YYNGEE. V lost 0 bases and J lost 0, with 12 bases in between. The CDR3 loop spans 16 amino acids. CDR3 sequence reads: CASSVGPLGMNTEAFF. The CDR3 DNA sequence: TGTGCCAGCAGCGTAGGTCCGCTGGGCATGAACACTGAAGCTTTCTTT.

The chain joins TRBV29-1 to TRBJ2-1; perhaps TRBD2 as D (6 bases). CDR1 SQVTM and CDR2 ANQGSEA come from the germline V gene. The CDR3 extends over 13 amino acids. V lost 2 bases to trimming and J lost 6 bases, with 11 bases between them. The CDR3 region is CSVELAPTNEQFF. CDR3 in DNA: TGCAGCGTTGAACTAGCGCCGACCAATGAGCAGTTCTTC.

The V and J genes are TRBV11-2 and TRBJ2-7, with TRBD2 identical over 11 bases. Germline V gene lookup returns CDR1 SGHAT and CDR2 FQNNGV. The CDR3 consists of 18 residues. V lost 5 bases to trimming and J lost 0 bases; unmatched junction nucleotides: 12. The CDR3 region is CASSRAHTSGRLSYEQYF. The DNA of the CDR3 is TGTGCCAGCAGCAGAGCACACACTAGCGGGAGACTCTCCTACGAGCAGTACTTC.

This clone occurred once. The V call is TRBV11-3, the J call TRBJ2-5; D could derive from TRBD1 or TRBD2 (5 bases each). CDR3 size: 15 residues. The germline gives CDR1 SGHNT, CDR2 YENEEA. V was shortened by 4 bases and J by 5 bases, with 17 bases between the two germline ends. CDR3 DNA sequence: TGTGCCAGCAGCTCCGACAGCACTCCGGGGGAGACCCAGTACTTC. Amino acids: CASSSDSTPGETQYF.

The CDR3 sequence: CASSPKSRDRGLAKNIQYF. Written as DNA, the CDR3 is TGTGCCAGCAGCCCAAAGTCCCGGGACAGGGGGCTGGCCAAAAACATTCAGTACTTC. V usage is TRBV9 and J usage is TRBJ2-4; TRBD1 matches 12 bases. The CDR3 length is 19 residues. Germline CDR1 is SGDLS and CDR2 is YYNGEE. V was pared by 4 bases and J by 1 base, with 12 bases of the junction left unmatched. Using reference TRBV9 and TRBJ2-4 for the parts outside the CDR3, the full variable domain is DSGVTQTPKHLITATGQRVTLRCSPRSGDLSVYWYQQSLDQGLQFLIQYYNGEERAKGNILERFSAQQFPDLHSELNLSSLELGDSALYFCASSPKSRDRGLAKNIQYFGAGTRLSVL.

The gene calls are TRBV9 and TRBJ2-3; perhaps TRBD2 as D (5 bases). CDR3 length equals 16 residues. Germline V gene sequence: CDR1 SGDLS, CDR2 YYNGEE. Trimming took off 7 bases at V and 2 bases at J, with 20 bases between the two ends. CDR3 amino acids: CASSHTRIANTDTQYF. The CDR3 coding sequence is TGTGCCAGCTCCCACACCCGGATAGCGAACACAGATACGCAGTATTTT.

The V and J genes are TRBV27 and TRBJ2-3; possible D gene TRBD2, 6 bases. V dropped 5 bases and J dropped 5 bases, with 14 bases sitting between them. Germline CDR1 reads MNHEY; CDR2 reads SMNVEV (reference sequence). The CDR3 consists of 14 residues. The CDR3 sequence is CASSETTSLDTQYF. The CDR3 nucleotides are TGTGCCAGCAGTGAAACTACTAGCTTAGATACGCAGTATTTT.

This clone was recorded only once. The chain couples TRBV5-4 to TRBJ2-1; D is uncertain. Per germline, CDR1 SGHNT and CDR2 YYREEE (reference sequence). There are 12 residues in the CDR3. V was pared by 4 bases and J by 10 bases, with 12 bases between. The CDR3 bases are TGTGCCAGCAGCCCAAGGTGGAACGAGCAGTTCTTC. As protein: CASSPRWNEQFF.

The chain couples TRBV11-2 to TRBJ2-1; D uncertain. The CDR3 length is 11 residues. Germline CDR1 and CDR2: SGHAT and FQNNGV. The V gene lost 3 bases and the J gene lost 6 bases, with 3 bases spanning the gap. The CDR3 bases are TGTGCCAGCAGCTTCAGCAATGAGCAGTTCTTC. Encoded protein: CASSFSNEQFF.

The CDR3 sequence is CATGEGLTSGANVLTF. For the CDR3, the DNA is TGTGCCACCGGCGAGGGCCTAACGTCTGGGGCCAACGTCCTGACTTTC. This chain links TRBV7-9 with TRBJ2-6, with a weak D call TRBD2 (5 bases). V gave up 10 bases and J gave up 1 base, with 17 bases separating them. Germline CDR1 SEHNR, CDR2 FQNEAQ (reference sequence). The CDR3 is 16 amino acids.

This clone appeared a few times. Other DNA sequences from this sample encode an identical CDR3 as well. The J gene is TRBJ1-2, the V gene TRBV27, with D possibly being TRBD1 (5 bases). The germline V and J ends were trimmed by 4 bases and 5 bases, with 11 bases remaining between them. Germline loops: CDR1 MNHEY, CDR2 SMNVEV (reference sequence). This CDR3 region has 13 residues. DNA of the CDR3: TGTGCCAGCAGTTGGGGGACGGGATATGGCTACACCTTC. This sequence encodes CASSWGTGYGYTF.

J is TRBJ2-7 and V is TRBV6-5; D call uncertain. The CDR3 is made up of 14 amino acids. Germline CDR1 is MNHEY and CDR2 is SVGAGI. Deletions cut 6 bases from V and 2 bases from J, with 14 bases between. The chain's CDR3 is CASSPTRVTYEQYF. The DNA of the CDR3 is TGTGCCAGCAGCCCAACTCGGGTAACCTACGAGCAGTACTTC.

The chain links TRBV28 to TRBJ1-4, with 8 bases aligning to TRBD1. The germline V gene has CDR1 MDHEN and CDR2 SYDVKM. Trimming took 4 bases from V and 8 from J; bases not matched to a gene: 9. This CDR3 spans 15 amino acids. CDR3 in DNA: TGTGCCAGCAGTTACACCGACAGGGGTGGAGAAAAACTGTTTTTT. This gives the protein CASSYTDRGGEKLFF. Full variable domain (rest looked up from reference TRBV28 and TRBJ1-4): DVKVTQSSRYLVKRTGEKVFLECVQDMDHENMFWYRQDPGLGLRLIYFSYDVKMKEKGDIPEGYSVSREKKERFSLILESASTNQTSMYLCASSYTDRGGEKLFFGSGTQLSVL.

The chain joins TRBV9 to TRBJ2-7; either TRBD1 or TRBD2 may fit D (5 bases each). From germline, CDR1 is SGDLS and CDR2 YYNGEE. The CDR3 has 15 residues. V was shortened by 3 bases and J by 3 bases, with 16 bases between the two germline ends. This CDR3 reads CASSAGPQMGYEQYF. The CDR3, as DNA: TGTGCCAGCAGCGCGGGACCTCAAATGGGCTACGAGCAGTACTTC.

The chain carries TRBV4-1 and TRBJ2-1; TRBD1 matches at 7 bases. The V gene end was trimmed by 3 bases and the J gene end by 6 bases; junction bases not matched to a gene: 8. The CDR3 covers 15 residues. Per the germline V gene, CDR1 is MGHRA and CDR2 is YSYEKL. The CDR3 here is CASSQTRQGPNEQFF. The CDR3 DNA reads as TGCGCCAGCAGCCAGACCCGACAGGGTCCCAATGAGCAGTTCTTC.

The V call is TRBV16, the J call TRBJ1-1, with no clear D. This CDR3 spans 13 amino acids. Trimming left V 3 bases short and J 1 base short, with 6 bases between. Germline CDR1 reads KGHSY; CDR2 reads FQNENV. CDR3: CASSQGRNTEAFF. As DNA, the CDR3 is TGTGCCAGCAGCCAGGGCAGGAACACTGAAGCTTTCTTT.

The chain uses TRBV27 and TRBJ1-1, with 11 bases lining up with TRBD1. J gave up 5 bases and V 4 bases, and 6 bases lay outside the gene matches. The germline V gene encodes CDR1 MNHEY and CDR2 SMNVEV (reference sequence). The CDR3 consists of 15 residues. The CDR3 loop is CASSSRTGGATEAFF. CDR3 DNA: TGTGCCAGCAGTTCCCGGACAGGGGGCGCAACTGAAGCTTTCTTT.

Concerning this clone: Other DNA sequences from this sample encode an identical CDR3 as well. Written as DNA, the CDR3 is TGTGCCAGCAGTTTATTGGGTGGTGAGCAGTACTTC. This codes for CASSLLGGEQYF. The V and J genes are TRBV27 and TRBJ2-7, with D uncertain. V was shortened by 1 base and J by 7 bases, with 8 bases between the two germline ends. The CDR3 totals 12 residues. Per germline, CDR1 MNHEY and CDR2 SMNVEV (reference sequence).

The chain links TRBV30 to TRBJ2-3, with D maybe TRBD2 (6 bases). The germline gives CDR1 GTSNPN, CDR2 SVGIG (reference sequence). V dropped 5 bases and J dropped 2 bases, with 11 bases sitting between them. The CDR3 is made up of 13 amino acids. DNA of the CDR3: TGTGCCTGGGGGGGGTCCAACACAGATACGCAGTATTTT. Amino acids: CAWGGSNTDTQYF.

The V call is TRBV4-1, the J call TRBJ2-7, with 7 bases lining up with TRBD1. The CDR3 is 14 amino acids. Germline trimming cut 4 bases from V and 2 bases from J; bases unmatched to any gene: 5. Germline V gene data show CDR1 as MGHRA and CDR2 as YSYEKL. This chain's CDR3 is CASSPRTGPYEQYF. Written as DNA, the CDR3 is TGCGCCAGCAGCCCGCGGACAGGTCCCTACGAGCAGTACTTC.

The gene calls are TRBV7-9 and TRBJ2-3; 7 positions agree with TRBD1. V gave up 3 bases and J gave up 2 bases; unmatched junction bases: 8. The CDR3 is made up of 16 amino acids. CDR1 is SEHNR and CDR2 is FQNEAQ in the germline V gene (reference sequence). CDR3 sequence (DNA): TGTGCCAGCAGCTTGGGTCGGGACAGACCCACAGATACGCAGTATTTT. Amino acid sequence: CASSLGRDRPTDTQYF.

The V gene is TRBV10-1, the J gene TRBJ2-7, with a tentative D call TRBD1 (6 bases). From germline, CDR1 is WNHNN and CDR2 SYGVQD (reference sequence). The V gene lost 2 bases and the J gene lost 0 bases, with 14 bases spanning the gap. CDR3 length: 16 residues. The CDR3 nucleotides are TGCGCCAGCAGTGAGGAAAGGACAGTTGACTCCTACGAGCAGTACTTC. It is translated as CASSEERTVDSYEQYF.

The chain employs TRBV6-1 and TRBJ2-1, with unresolved D. Germline V gene data show CDR1 as MNHNS and CDR2 as SASEGT. This CDR3 has 16 amino acids. V shed 1 base and J shed 0 bases, with 10 bases lying between them. The DNA of the CDR3 is TGTGCCAGCAGTGAAGGGCTAACTTTCTCCTACAATGAGCAGTTCTTC. Encoded protein: CASSEGLTFSYNEQFF.

The chain uses TRBV4-2 and TRBJ2-7; a possible D gene is TRBD1 (5 bases). Trimming took off 6 bases at V and 0 bases at J, with 9 bases between the two ends. The CDR3 contains 13 residues. Germline V gene sequence: CDR1 LGHNA, CDR2 YNFKEQ. CDR3 nucleotides: TGTGCCAGCAGGGGCCAGGGCTCCTACGAGCAGTACTTC. Translation: CASRGQGSYEQYF.

This clone has just one count. The chain uses TRBV5-1 and TRBJ2-6, with 7 bases aligning to TRBD1. Germline values: CDR1 SGHRS, CDR2 YFSETQ. The length of the CDR3 is 18 residues. V dropped 3 bases and J dropped 1; count of bases not matched to a gene: 10. This CDR3 reads CASSWFRDSASGANVLTF. The CDR3 nucleotides are TGCGCCAGCAGCTGGTTCCGGGACAGCGCGTCTGGGGCCAACGTCCTGACTTTC.

The genes are TRBV11-2 and TRBJ2-3, with D unresolved. Germline CDR1 SGHAT, CDR2 FQNNGV. The V end was cut by 10 bases, the J end by 2 bases, with 19 bases between. The CDR3 has 15 amino acids. The CDR3 is CATTRHSYSTDTQYF. DNA for the CDR3: TGTGCCACCACACGTCACAGCTATTCCACAGATACGCAGTATTTT.

The J gene is TRBJ1-1, the V gene TRBV15; D unresolved. The CDR3 contains 13 residues. The V gene's germline CDR1 is LNHNV and CDR2 YYDKDF (reference sequence). Deletions cut 0 bases from V and 11 bases from J, with 13 bases between. The DNA of the CDR3 is TGTGCCACCAGCAGAGATATAGGTACATTGGCTTTCTTT. This encodes CATSRDIGTLAFF. Full variable domain (outside the CDR3, taken from reference TRBV15 and TRBJ1-1): DAMVIQNPRYQVTQFGKPVTLSCSQTLNHNVMYWYQQKSSQAPKLLFHYYDKDFNNEADTPDNFQSRRPNTSFCFLDIRSPGLGDTAMYLCATSRDIGTLAFFGQGTRLTVV.